A single sample gave rise to the 15 T cell receptor beta chains below, sequenced in a study of blood T cell repertoires in COVID-19. Measured with immunoSEQ multiplex PCR; TCRdb has only the in-frame clones, and not every one. The data contain fewer than 500,000 clones, 81% of them seen just once; the ten biggest clones take up around 1%. The source material was peripheral blood. These receptors all come from a human donor with acute or convalescent COVID-19. The donor label of this sample is uncertain.

This clone has just a few counts. V is TRBV28 and J is TRBJ2-1; 11 positions match TRBD2. This CDR3 has 15 residues. The germline V gene encodes CDR1 MDHEN and CDR2 SYDVKM. Trimming cost V 5 bases and J 2 bases; bases outside gene matches: 2. The CDR3 sequence is CASSNSGGAYNEQFF. Here the CDR3 DNA reads TGTGCCAGCAGTAATAGCGGGGGGGCCTACAATGAGCAGTTCTTC.

This clone was recorded a few times. The chain has TRBV18 and TRBJ1-1, with 10 nucleotides matching TRBD1. The CDR3 length is 16 residues. The germline CDR1 and CDR2 sequences are KGHSH and LQKENI. V was pared by 2 bases and J by 10 bases, with 13 bases of the junction left unmatched. CDR3 in DNA: TGTGCCAGCTCACCAGCCTCCGGGACAGGGGTTAAGGGAGCTTTCTTT. Translated, it gives CASSPASGTGVKGAFF.

The chain links TRBV5-1 to TRBJ1-4, with TRBD1 as a possible D gene (5 bases). The germline V gene encodes CDR1 SGHRS and CDR2 YFSETQ. V dropped 2 bases and J dropped 5 bases, with 10 bases sitting between them. The CDR3 is 14 residues long. CDR3 protein: CASSFYGGNEKLFF. In DNA, the CDR3 is TGCGCCAGCAGCTTTTACGGGGGGAATGAAAAACTGTTTTTT. Combining the CDR3 with reference TRBV5-1 and TRBJ1-4 gives the whole variable domain KAGVTQTPRYLIKTRGQQVTLSCSPISGHRSVSWYQQTPGQGLQFLFEYFSETQRNKGNFPGRFSGRQFSNSRSEMNVSTLELGDSALYLCASSFYGGNEKLFFGSGTQLSVL.

About this clone itself: The sample carries other DNA sequences with the same CDR3. This sequence joins TRBV5-1 and TRBJ2-1; 7 bases are a match to TRBD2. V dropped 2 bases and J dropped 2; count of bases not matched to a gene: 1. CDR1 is SGHRS and CDR2 is YFSETQ in the germline V gene. The CDR3 has 14 amino acids. As DNA, the CDR3 is TGCGCCAGCAGCTTAAGCGGGACCTACAATGAGCAGTTCTTC. Protein: CASSLSGTYNEQFF.

In regard to this clone: This same CDR3 is encoded by further DNA sequences in the sample. The V and J genes are TRBV18 and TRBJ2-3, with D possibly being TRBD2 (6 bases). The CDR3 runs 14 residues. The germline CDR1 and CDR2 sequences are KGHSH and LQKENI. Trimming shortened V by 3 bases and J by 0 bases, and 7 bases separated the two germline ends. The CDR3 DNA reads TGTGCCAGCTCACCCGGGGGTAGCACAGATACGCAGTATTTT. The encoded protein is CASSPGGSTDTQYF.

The rearrangement joins TRBV3-1 (or the pseudogene TRBV3-2) to TRBJ2-2; 7 nucleotides match TRBD1. Germline V lookup: CDR1 LGHDT, CDR2 YNNKEL (reference sequence). The CDR3 covers 16 residues. V lost 4 bases and J lost 7; bases outside the gene matches: 12. CDR3: CASSRGTAPRNGELFF. The CDR3 DNA is TGTGCCAGCAGCCGAGGGACAGCTCCCAGGAACGGGGAGCTGTTTTTT.

V usage is TRBV30 and J usage is TRBJ1-6; tentative D call: TRBD1 (5 bases). The CDR3 sequence is 13 residues long. Germline CDR1 GTSNPN, CDR2 SVGIG (reference sequence). The CDR3 DNA follows: TGTGCATTGGGGCTAGCCTATAATTCACCCCTCCACTTT. Translated: CALGLAYNSPLHF.

There are a few counts of this clone. The CDR3 bases are TGTGCCAGCAGTGACTCACAGGGGGCGAGGACTGAAGCTTTCTTT. Encoded protein: CASSDSQGARTEAFF. This chain joins TRBV6-4 and TRBJ1-1; 9 bases line up with TRBD1. V lost 0 bases, J lost 5 bases, and 4 bases stayed unmatched. Germline V lookup: CDR1 MRHNA, CDR2 SNTAGT. This CDR3 spans 15 amino acids.

The V gene is TRBV12-1, the J gene TRBJ2-7; the table's D gene call, TRBD1, was not cross checked with the DNA. TRBV12-1 is a recognized pseudogene. This CDR3 has 13 amino acids. The CDR3 here is CASIKDRGHEQYF. CDR3 coding DNA: TGTGCCAGCATCAAGGACAGGGGGCACGAGCAGTACTTC.

The chain employs TRBV23-1 and TRBJ1-5; TRBD1 is a possible D gene (6 bases). TRBV23-1 is identified as an open reading frame with a role that is uncertain. The CDR3 runs to 16 residues. V lost 7 bases and J lost 2, with 18 bases in between. The CDR3 reads CASIRRDKGGNQPQHF. The CDR3 DNA reads as TGCGCCAGCATCCGCCGGGACAAAGGCGGCAATCAGCCCCAGCATTTT.

The CDR3 is CASSLMLASWNEQFF. The CDR3, as DNA: TGTGCCAGCAGCTTAATGCTTGCTAGTTGGAATGAGCAGTTCTTC. The chain joins TRBV7-9 to TRBJ2-1; D unresolved. Looked up from germline, CDR1 is SEHNR and CDR2 is FQNEAQ (reference sequence). The CDR3 extends over 15 amino acids. The V end lost 2 bases, the J end lost 7 bases, and 15 bases lay between the germline ends. Variable domain in full (rest from reference TRBV7-9 and TRBJ2-1): DTGVSQNPRHKITKRGQNVTFRCDPISEHNRLYWYRQTLGQGPEFLTYFQNEAQLEKSRLLSDRFSAERPKGSFSTLEIQRTEQGDSAMYLCASSLMLASWNEQFFGPGTRLTVL.

The chain couples TRBV18 to TRBJ1-1; 8 positions match TRBD1. V dropped 5 bases and J dropped 6; count of bases not matched to a gene: 5. This CDR3 spans 13 amino acids. The germline CDR1 and CDR2 sequences are KGHSH and LQKENI. The CDR3 DNA follows: TGTGCCAGCTCAGGACAGGGAGGGGCTGAAGCTTTCTTT. Amino acid sequence: CASSGQGGAEAFF.

This clone was recorded a few times. The CDR3 DNA reads TGTGCCAGCAGTCCAACCGGGACGTTGACTGGGGGCGCCGAGCAGTACTTC. Its protein product is CASSPTGTLTGGAEQYF. The chain uses TRBV2 and TRBJ2-7; perhaps TRBD1 as D (6 bases). CDR1 is SNHLY, CDR2 FYNNEI, per germline. The length of the CDR3 is 17 residues. Trimming shortened V by 5 bases and J by 6 bases, and 26 bases separated the two germline ends.

The chain couples TRBV5-1 to TRBJ1-2; D unclear. The CDR3 contains 15 residues. The V end lost 5 bases, the J end lost 0 bases, and 14 bases lay between the germline ends. The germline CDR1 and CDR2 sequences are SGHRS and YFSETQ. The CDR3 DNA sequence: TGCGCCAGCAGAGACACGACCCAGGCTAACTATGGCTACACCTTC. Its protein is CASRDTTQANYGYTF.

The genes are TRBV19 and TRBJ1-1; 9 bases agree with TRBD1. Germline CDR1 and CDR2: LNHDA and SQIVND (reference sequence). V shed 10 bases and J 5 bases; nucleotides not matched to a gene: 14. The CDR3 is made up of 15 amino acids. CDR3 region: CATYPSGQGRTEAFF. The DNA of the CDR3 is TGTGCCACTTACCCTTCGGGACAGGGTCGGACTGAAGCTTTCTTT.